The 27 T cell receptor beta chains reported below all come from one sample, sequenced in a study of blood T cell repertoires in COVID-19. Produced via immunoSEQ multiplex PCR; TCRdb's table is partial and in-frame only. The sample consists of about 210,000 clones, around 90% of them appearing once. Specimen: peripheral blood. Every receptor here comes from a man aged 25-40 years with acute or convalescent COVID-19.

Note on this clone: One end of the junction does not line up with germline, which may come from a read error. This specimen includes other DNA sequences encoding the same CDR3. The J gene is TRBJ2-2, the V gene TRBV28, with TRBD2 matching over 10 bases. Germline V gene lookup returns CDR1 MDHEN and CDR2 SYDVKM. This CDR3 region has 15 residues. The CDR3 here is CASGLAGGNTGELFF. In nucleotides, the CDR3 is TGTGCCAGCGGTTTAGCGGGAGGGAACACCGGGGAGCTGTTTTTT.

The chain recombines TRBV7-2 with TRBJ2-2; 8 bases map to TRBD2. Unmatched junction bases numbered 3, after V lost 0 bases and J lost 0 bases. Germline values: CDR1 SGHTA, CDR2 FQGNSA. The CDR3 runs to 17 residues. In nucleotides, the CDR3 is TGTGCCAGCAGCTTAGCGGTAGCGGGACCGAACACCGGGGAGCTGTTTTTT. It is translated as CASSLAVAGPNTGELFF.

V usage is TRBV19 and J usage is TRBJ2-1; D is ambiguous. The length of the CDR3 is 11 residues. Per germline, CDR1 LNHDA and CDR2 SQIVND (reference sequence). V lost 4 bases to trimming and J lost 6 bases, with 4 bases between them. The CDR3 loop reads CASSSSNEQFF. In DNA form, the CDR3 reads TGTGCCAGTAGTAGTAGCAATGAGCAGTTCTTC.

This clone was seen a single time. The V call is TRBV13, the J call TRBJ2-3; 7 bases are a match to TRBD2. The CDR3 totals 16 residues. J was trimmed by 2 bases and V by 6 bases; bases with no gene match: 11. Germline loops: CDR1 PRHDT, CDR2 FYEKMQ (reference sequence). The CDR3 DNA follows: TGTGCCAGCAGTCGTCGCGGCGGGGGACCCACAGATACGCAGTATTTT. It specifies CASSRRGGGPTDTQYF.

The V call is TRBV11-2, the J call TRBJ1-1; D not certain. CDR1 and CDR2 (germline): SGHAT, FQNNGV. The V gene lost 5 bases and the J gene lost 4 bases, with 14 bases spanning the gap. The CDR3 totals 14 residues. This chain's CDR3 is CASSAKGSGTEAFF. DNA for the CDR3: TGTGCCAGCAGCGCGAAAGGGAGCGGCACTGAAGCTTTCTTT.

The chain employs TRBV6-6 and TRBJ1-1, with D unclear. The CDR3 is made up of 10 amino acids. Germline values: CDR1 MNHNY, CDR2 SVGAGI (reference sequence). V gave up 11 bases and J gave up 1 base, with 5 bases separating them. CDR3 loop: CALGNTEAFF. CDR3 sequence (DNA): TGTGCCCTAGGGAACACTGAAGCTTTCTTT.

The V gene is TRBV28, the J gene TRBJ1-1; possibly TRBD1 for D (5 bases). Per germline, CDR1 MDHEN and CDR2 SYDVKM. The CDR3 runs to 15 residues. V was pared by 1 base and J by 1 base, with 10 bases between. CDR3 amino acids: CASSLLQGPNTEAFF. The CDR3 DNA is TGTGCCAGCAGTTTATTGCAGGGTCCGAACACTGAAGCTTTCTTT.

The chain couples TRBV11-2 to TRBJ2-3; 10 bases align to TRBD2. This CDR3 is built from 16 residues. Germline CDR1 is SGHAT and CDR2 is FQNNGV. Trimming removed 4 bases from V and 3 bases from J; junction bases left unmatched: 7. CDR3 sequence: CASSSIAGGNTDTQYF. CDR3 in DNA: TGTGCCAGCAGCTCCATAGCGGGGGGTAATACAGATACGCAGTATTTT.

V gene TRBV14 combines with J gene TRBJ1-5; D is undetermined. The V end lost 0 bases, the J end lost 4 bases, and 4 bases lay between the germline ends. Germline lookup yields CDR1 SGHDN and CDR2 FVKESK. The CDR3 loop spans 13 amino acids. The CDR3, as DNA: TGTGCCAGCAGCCAAGACAGAAATCAGCCCCAGCATTTT. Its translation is CASSQDRNQPQHF.

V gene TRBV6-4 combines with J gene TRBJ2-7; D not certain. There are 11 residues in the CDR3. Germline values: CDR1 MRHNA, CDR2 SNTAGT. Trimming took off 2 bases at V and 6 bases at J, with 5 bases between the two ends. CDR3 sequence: CASSDRCEQYF. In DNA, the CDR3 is TGTGCCAGCAGTGACCGTTGCGAGCAGTACTTC.

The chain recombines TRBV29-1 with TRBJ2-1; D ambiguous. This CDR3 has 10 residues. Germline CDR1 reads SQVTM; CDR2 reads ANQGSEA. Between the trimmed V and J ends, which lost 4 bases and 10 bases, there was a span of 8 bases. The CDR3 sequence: CSVGSNEQFF. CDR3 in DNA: TGCAGCGTTGGGAGCAACGAGCAGTTCTTC.

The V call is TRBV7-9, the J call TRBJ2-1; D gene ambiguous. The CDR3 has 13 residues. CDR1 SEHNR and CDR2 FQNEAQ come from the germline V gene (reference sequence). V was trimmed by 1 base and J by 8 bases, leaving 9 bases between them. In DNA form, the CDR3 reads TGTGCCAGCAGCTTAGATCTCGGTTATGAGCAGTTCTTC. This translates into CASSLDLGYEQFF.

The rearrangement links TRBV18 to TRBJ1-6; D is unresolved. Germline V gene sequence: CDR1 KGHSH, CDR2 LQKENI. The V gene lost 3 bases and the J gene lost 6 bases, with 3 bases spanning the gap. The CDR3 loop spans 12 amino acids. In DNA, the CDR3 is TGTGCCAGCTCACCCAGTAATTCACCCCTCCACTTT. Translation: CASSPSNSPLHF.

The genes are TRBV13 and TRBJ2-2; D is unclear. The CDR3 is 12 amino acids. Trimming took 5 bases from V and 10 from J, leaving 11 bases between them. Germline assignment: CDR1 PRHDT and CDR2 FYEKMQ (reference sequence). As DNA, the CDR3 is TGTGCCAGCAGCCCACGAGGTCCGGAGCTGTTTTTT. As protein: CASSPRGPELFF.

The CDR3 is CASAVKLKNEQYF. Written as DNA, the CDR3 is TGTGCCAGCGCCGTGAAGCTGAAGAACGAGCAGTACTTC. The gene calls are TRBV6-5 and TRBJ2-7; D remains unclear. The CDR3 extends over 13 amino acids. Germline V CDR1 and CDR2: MNHEY, SVGAGI. V dropped 8 bases and J dropped 5 bases, with 16 bases sitting between them.

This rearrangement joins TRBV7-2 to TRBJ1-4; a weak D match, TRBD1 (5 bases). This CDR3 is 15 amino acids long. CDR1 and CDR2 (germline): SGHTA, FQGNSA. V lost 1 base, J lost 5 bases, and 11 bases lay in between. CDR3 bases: TGTGCCAGCAGCTTAGTACAGGCTTCCAATGAAAAACTGTTTTTT. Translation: CASSLVQASNEKLFF.

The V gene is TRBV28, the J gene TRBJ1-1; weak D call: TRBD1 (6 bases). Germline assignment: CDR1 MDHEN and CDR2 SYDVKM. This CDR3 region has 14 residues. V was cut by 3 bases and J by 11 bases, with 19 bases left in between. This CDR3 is CASSFLEGVRAAFF. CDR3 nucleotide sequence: TGTGCCAGCAGTTTCCTTGAGGGGGTAAGGGCGGCTTTCTTT.

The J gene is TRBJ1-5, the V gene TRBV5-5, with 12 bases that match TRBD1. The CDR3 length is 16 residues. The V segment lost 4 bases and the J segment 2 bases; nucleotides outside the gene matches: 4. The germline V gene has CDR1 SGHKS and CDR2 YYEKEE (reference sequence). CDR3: CASSTGTGGRNQPQHF. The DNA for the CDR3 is TGTGCCAGCAGCACCGGGACAGGGGGCCGCAATCAGCCCCAGCATTTT.

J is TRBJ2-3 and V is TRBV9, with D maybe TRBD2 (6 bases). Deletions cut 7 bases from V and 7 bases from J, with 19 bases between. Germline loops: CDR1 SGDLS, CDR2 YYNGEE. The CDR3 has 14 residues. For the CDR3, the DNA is TGTGCCAGCGGGACCTCCTTCGGACTAAATACGCAGTATTTT. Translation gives CASGTSFGLNTQYF.

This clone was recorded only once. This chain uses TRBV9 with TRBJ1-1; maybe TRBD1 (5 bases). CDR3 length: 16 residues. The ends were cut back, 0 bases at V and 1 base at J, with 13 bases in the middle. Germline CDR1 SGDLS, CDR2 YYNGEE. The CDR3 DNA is TGTGCCAGCAGCGTAGGGTTCGGGCAGGGGAACACTGAAGCTTTCTTT. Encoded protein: CASSVGFGQGNTEAFF.

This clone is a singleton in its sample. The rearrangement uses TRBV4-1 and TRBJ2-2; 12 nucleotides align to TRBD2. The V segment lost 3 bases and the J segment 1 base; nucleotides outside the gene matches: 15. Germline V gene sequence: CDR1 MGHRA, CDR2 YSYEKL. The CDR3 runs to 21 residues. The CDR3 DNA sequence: TGCGCCAGCAGCCACCCATCGGGGCGACTAGCGGGGGCCAGGAACACCGGGGAGCTGTTTTTT. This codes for CASSHPSGRLAGARNTGELFF.

CDR3 coding DNA: TGTGCCAGCAGCTTTGATCTAGCGGGGACTGAGACCCAGTACTTC. Protein sequence: CASSFDLAGTETQYF. This sequence joins TRBV5-8 and TRBJ2-5; TRBD2 agrees at 9 bases. Germline loops: CDR1 SGHTS, CDR2 YDEGEE. The V gene end was trimmed by 2 bases and the J gene end by 5 bases; junction bases not matched to a gene: 7. This CDR3 has 15 amino acids.

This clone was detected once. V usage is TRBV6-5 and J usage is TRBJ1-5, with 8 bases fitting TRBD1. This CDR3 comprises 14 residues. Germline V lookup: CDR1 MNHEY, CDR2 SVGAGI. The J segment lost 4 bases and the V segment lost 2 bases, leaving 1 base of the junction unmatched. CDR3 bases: TGTGCCAGCAGTTACACAGGGGGAAATCAGCCCCAGCATTTT. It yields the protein CASSYTGGNQPQHF.

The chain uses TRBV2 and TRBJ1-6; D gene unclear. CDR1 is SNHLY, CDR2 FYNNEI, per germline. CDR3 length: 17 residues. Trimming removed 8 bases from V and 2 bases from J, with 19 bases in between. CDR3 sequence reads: CASQMILGGTYNSPLHF. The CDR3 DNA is TGTGCCAGCCAAATGATACTGGGAGGCACCTATAATTCACCCCTCCACTTT. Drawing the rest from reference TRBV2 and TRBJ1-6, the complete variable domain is EPEVTQTPSHQVTQMGQEVILRCVPISNHLYFYWYRQILGQKVEFLVSFYNNEISEKSEIFDDQFSVERPDGSNFTLKIRSTKLEDSAMYFCASQMILGGTYNSPLHFGNGTRLTVT.

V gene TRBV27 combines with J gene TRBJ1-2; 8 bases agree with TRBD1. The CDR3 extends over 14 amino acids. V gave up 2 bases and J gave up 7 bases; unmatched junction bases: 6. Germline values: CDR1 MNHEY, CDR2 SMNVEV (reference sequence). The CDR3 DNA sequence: TGTGCCAGCAGTTTAATAGACAGGGGTACTGGCTACACCTTC. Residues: CASSLIDRGTGYTF.

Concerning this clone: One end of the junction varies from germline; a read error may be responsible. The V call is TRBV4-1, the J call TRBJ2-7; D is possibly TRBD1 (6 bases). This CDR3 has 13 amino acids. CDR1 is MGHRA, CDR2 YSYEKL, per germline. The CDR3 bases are TGCGCCAGCAGCCGGACAGTCTCCGACGAGCAGTACTTC. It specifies CASSRTVSDEQYF.

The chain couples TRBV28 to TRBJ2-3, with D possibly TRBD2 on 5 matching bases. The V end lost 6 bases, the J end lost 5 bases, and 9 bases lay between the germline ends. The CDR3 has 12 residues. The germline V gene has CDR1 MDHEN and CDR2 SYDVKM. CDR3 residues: CASSPGKDTQYF. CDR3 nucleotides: TGTGCCAGCAGCCCGGGGAAAGATACGCAGTATTTT.